Shown below are 2 T cell receptor beta chains from a single sample sequenced in a study of T cell repertoires in cytomegalovirus infection. These receptors have no known antigen. TCRdb independently ran MiXCR on the reads; one entry per CDR3 protein. The sample yields about 150,000 distinct CDR3 sequences, over 30% seen once. This material consisted of CD8+ T cells from cultured PBMCs, taken from culture after CMV antigen stimulation. These receptors were taken from a human donor in good health (CMV status not recorded). Some clones in this sample may be carry-over from other donors' samples.

The gene calls are TRBV19 and TRBJ1-1; D unresolved. Trimming left V 3 bases short and J 0 bases short, with 8 bases between. In germline, CDR1 is LNHDA, CDR2 SQIVND (reference sequence). The CDR3 totals 14 residues. CDR3 DNA sequence: TGTGCCAGTAGTATTTACGGTATGAACACTGAAGCTTTCTTT. It yields the protein CASSIYGMNTEAFF.

This clonotype was detected ten times or more. J is TRBJ1-1 and V is TRBV7-2, with a weak D call TRBD1 (5 bases). V lost 2 bases, J lost 3 bases, and 16 bases lay in between. Germline CDR1 and CDR2: SGHTA and FQGNSA. This CDR3 region has 16 residues. CDR3 region: CASSLRGSRSDTEAFF. Here the CDR3 DNA reads TGTGCCAGCAGCTTACGGGGGAGCCGAAGCGACACTGAAGCTTTCTTT.